Reported below is one T cell receptor beta chain. The target antigen is unknown. The sample originates from a study of shared clonotypes between healthy human individuals. Each cell subset's genomic DNA was divided evenly among several immunoSEQ plates. Clones were read by immunoSEQ multiplex PCR, and TCRdb kept only the in-frame ones, dropping some. The data hold 2 million to 2.5 million clones, with around 90% observed a single time. Points from the study as a whole: An expected dependence of interdonor clonotype sharing on sequencing depth was noted.

Sample: naive CD4+ T cells from PBMCs. Subset in this sample: CD45RA+ positively selected. The sequence derives from a man in his late teens or twenties in good health. Some clones in this sample may be carry-over from other donors' samples.

The CDR3 DNA reads TGCGCCAGCAGTTGGGGACTAGCGGGAGGGGATACGCAGTATTTT. This gives the protein CASSWGLAGGDTQYF. The rearrangement joins TRBV5-1 to TRBJ2-3, with 16 nucleotides matching TRBD2. J lost 6 bases, V lost 5 bases, and 3 bases had no gene match. Germline CDR1 and CDR2: SGHRS and YFSETQ. The length of the CDR3 is 15 residues.